The entry that follows covers one T cell receptor beta chain sequence. V was clipped by 4 bases and J by 5 bases; unmatched bases: 7. Germline loops: CDR1 SGHTA, CDR2 FQGNSA. The CDR3 is made up of 15 amino acids. These data are taken from a study of CD8 T cells in Susac syndrome. Study-level information: About 6 sequenced Susac syndrome patients had clinically active disease, while about 8 were in remission.

RNA in amounts of 0.5 to 1 ug was reverse transcribed with random hexamers. Coverage of TCR beta CDR3 amplification by immunoSEQ multiplex PCR extended to 54 Vbeta and 13 Jbeta. A single record per CDR3 protein comes from TCRdb applying MiXCR to the immunoSEQ multiplex PCR reads. Counted here are roughly 200,000 distinct CDR3 sequences, roughly 92% occurring once; the ten biggest clones make up roughly 0.11%. Sequencing input: CD4+ T cells from PBMCs. J is TRBJ2-5 and V is TRBV7-2, with 10 bases aligning to TRBD2. The source of this sequence is a human donor with Susac syndrome. CDR3 DNA sequence: TGTGCCAGCAGCTCCGTAGCGGGGGGCCGCGAGACCCAGTACTTC. Its translation: CASSSVAGGRETQYF.